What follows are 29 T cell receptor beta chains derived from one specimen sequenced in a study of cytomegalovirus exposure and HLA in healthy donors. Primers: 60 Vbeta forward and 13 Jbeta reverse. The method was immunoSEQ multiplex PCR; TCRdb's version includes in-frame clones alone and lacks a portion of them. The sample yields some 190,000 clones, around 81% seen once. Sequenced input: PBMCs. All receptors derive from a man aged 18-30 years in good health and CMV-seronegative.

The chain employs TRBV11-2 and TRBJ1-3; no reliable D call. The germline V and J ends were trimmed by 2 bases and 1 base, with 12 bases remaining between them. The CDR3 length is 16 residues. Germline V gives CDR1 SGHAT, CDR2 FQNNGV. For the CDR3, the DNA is TGTGCCAGCAGCTTATCCTTTGCGAGGTCTGGAAACACCATATATTTT. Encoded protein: CASSLSFARSGNTIYF.

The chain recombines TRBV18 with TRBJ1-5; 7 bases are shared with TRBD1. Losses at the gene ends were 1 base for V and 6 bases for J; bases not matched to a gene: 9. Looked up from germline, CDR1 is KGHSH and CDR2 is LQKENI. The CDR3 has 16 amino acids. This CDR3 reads CASSPLRQGDGQPQHF. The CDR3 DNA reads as TGTGCCAGCTCACCACTTAGGCAGGGGGATGGTCAGCCCCAGCATTTT.

This CDR3 reads CASSLGTSGRTLSYEQYF. In DNA form, the CDR3 reads TGTGCCAGCAGCTTAGGGACTAGCGGGAGGACGCTATCCTACGAGCAGTACTTC. This chain uses TRBV7-2 with TRBJ2-7; 14 bases match TRBD2. The trim removed 1 base at V and 1 base at J, leaving 6 bases unmatched. There are 18 residues in the CDR3. The germline V gene has CDR1 SGHTA and CDR2 FQGNSA.

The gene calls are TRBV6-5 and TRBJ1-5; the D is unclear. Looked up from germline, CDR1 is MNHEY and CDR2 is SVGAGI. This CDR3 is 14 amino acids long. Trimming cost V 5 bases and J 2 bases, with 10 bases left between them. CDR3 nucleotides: TGTGCCAGCAGTGCCCGGGTTGGCAATCAGCCCCAGCATTTT. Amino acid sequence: CASSARVGNQPQHF.

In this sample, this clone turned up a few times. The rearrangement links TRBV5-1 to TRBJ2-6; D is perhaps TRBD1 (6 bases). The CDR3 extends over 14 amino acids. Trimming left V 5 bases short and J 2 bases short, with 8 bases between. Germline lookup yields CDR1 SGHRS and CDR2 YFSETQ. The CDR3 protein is CASSTGTGANVLTF. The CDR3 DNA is TGCGCCAGCAGTACAGGGACTGGGGCCAACGTCCTGACTTTC.

The CDR3 loop reads CASTASRGAGANVLTF. The CDR3 DNA sequence: TGTGCCAGCACCGCTAGCAGGGGGGCTGGGGCCAACGTCCTGACTTTC. The rearrangement joins TRBV6-6 to TRBJ2-6; possibly TRBD1 for D (7 bases). From germline, CDR1 is MNHNY and CDR2 SVGAGI (reference sequence). Trimming removed 7 bases at V and 2 bases at J, with 15 bases between. The CDR3 sequence is 16 residues long.

CDR3 residues: CASSLVGQGYNEQFF. The CDR3 region has the DNA TGTGCCAGCAGCCTCGTGGGACAGGGGTACAATGAGCAGTTCTTC. The V call is TRBV11-3, the J call TRBJ2-1; TRBD1 agrees at 10 bases. CDR1 SGHNT and CDR2 YENEEA come from the germline V gene. The CDR3 is made up of 15 amino acids. With 5 bases clipped from V and 4 bases from J, the junction kept 5 bases outside the gene matches. Variable domain in full (rest from reference TRBV11-3 and TRBJ2-1): EAGVVQSPRYKIIEKKQPVAFWCNPISGHNTLYWYLQNLGQGPELLIRYENEEAVDDSQLPKDRFSAERLKGVDSTLKIQPAELGDSAVYLCASSLVGQGYNEQFFGPGTRLTVL.

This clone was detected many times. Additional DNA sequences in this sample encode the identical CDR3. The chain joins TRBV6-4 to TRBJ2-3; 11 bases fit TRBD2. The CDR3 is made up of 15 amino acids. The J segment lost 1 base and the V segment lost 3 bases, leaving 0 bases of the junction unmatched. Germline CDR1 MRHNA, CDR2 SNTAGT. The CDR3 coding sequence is TGTGCCAGCAGTGAGACTAGCGGGGGCACAGATACGCAGTATTTT. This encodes CASSETSGGTDTQYF.

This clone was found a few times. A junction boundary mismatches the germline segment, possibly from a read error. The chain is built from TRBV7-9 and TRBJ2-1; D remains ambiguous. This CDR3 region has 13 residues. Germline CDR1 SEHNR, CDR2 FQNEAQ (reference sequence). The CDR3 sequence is CASSLGRFNGQFF. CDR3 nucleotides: TGTGCCAGCAGCTTAGGCCGGTTCAATGGGCAGTTCTTC.

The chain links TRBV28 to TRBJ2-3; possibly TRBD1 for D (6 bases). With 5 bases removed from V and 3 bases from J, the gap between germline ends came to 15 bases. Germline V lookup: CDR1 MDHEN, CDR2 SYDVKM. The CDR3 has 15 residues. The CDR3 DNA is TGTGCCAGCAGTCAAACTCAGGGGAGAACAGATACGCAGTATTTT. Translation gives CASSQTQGRTDTQYF.

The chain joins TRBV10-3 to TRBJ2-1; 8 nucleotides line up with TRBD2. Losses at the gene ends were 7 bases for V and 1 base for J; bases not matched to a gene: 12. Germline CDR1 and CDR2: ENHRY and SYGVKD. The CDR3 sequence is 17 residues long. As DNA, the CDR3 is TGTGCCATCAATTCGGCGGGAGGTAAGGGATCCTACAATGAGCAGTTCTTC. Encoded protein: CAINSAGGKGSYNEQFF.

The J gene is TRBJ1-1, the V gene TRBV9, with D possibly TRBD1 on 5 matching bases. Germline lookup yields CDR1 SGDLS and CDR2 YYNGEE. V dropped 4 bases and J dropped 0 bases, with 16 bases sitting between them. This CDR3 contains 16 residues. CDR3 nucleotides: TGTGCCAGCAGCCGGAAGGGGATCATCATGAACACTGAAGCTTTCTTT. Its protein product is CASSRKGIIMNTEAFF.

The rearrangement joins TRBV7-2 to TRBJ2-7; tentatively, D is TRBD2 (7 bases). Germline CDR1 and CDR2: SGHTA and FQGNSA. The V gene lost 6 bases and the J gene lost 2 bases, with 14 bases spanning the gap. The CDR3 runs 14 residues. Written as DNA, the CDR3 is TGTGCCAGCAGTATACAGGGAGGGCCCTACGAGCAGTACTTC. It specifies CASSIQGGPYEQYF.

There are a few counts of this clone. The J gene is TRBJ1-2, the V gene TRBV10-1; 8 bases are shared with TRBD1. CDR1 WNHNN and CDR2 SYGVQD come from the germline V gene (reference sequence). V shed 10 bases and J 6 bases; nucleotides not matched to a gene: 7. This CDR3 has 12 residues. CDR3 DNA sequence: TGCGCCATTTCGGACAGGGTACATGGCTACACCTTC. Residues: CAISDRVHGYTF.

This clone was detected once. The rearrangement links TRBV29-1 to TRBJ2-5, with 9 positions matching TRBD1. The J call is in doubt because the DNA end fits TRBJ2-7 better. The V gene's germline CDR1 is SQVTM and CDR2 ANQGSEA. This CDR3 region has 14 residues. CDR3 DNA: TGCAGCGTTGATTACGGGACAGGGTCGCACGAGCAGTACTTC. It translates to CSVDYGTGSHEQYF.

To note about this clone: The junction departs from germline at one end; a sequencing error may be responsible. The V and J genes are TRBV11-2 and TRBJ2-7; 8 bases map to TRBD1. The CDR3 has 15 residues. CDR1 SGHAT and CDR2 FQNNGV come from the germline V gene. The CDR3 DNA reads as TGTGCCAGCAGCATCTGGCCCCGGACAGGGTTGTTCCGCGTCTTC. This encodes CASSIWPRTGLFRVF.

In nucleotides, the CDR3 is TGCGCCAGCAGCTTAAGGGACAGCTTGAACACTGAAGCTTTCTTT. Translation gives CASSLRDSLNTEAFF. This chain links TRBV5-1 with TRBJ1-1; TRBD1 matches at 7 bases. Germline CDR1 is SGHRS and CDR2 is YFSETQ. The CDR3 runs 15 residues. Trimming removed 2 bases from V and 0 bases from J; junction bases left unmatched: 4.

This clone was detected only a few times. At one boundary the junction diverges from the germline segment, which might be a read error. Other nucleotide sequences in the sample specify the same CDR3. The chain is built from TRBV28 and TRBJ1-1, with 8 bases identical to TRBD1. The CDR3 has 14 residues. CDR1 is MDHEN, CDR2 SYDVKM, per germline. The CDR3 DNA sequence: TGTGCCAGCACCACGCAGGGGGCGGACACCGAAGCTTTCTTT. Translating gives CASTTQGADTEAFF.

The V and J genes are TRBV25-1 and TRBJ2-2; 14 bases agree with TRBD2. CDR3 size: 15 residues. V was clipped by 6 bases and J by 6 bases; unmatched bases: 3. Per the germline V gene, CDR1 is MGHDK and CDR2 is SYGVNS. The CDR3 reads CASSPTSGGAGELFF. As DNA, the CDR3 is TGTGCCAGCAGCCCGACTAGCGGGGGGGCCGGGGAGCTGTTTTTT.

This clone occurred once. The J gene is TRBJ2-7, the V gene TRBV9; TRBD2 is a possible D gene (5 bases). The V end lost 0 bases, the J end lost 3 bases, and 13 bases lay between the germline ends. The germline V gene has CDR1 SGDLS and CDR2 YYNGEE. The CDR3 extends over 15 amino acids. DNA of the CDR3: TGTGCCAGCAGCGTAGAAGGCGAGGGATACTACGAGCAGTACTTC. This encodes CASSVEGEGYYEQYF.

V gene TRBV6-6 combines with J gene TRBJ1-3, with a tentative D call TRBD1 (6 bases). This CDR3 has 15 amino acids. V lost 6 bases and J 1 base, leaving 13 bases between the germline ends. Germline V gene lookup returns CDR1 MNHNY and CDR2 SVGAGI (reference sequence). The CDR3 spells CASSSSDRSGNTIYF. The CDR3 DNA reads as TGTGCCAGCAGCTCGTCCGACAGGTCTGGAAACACCATATATTTT.

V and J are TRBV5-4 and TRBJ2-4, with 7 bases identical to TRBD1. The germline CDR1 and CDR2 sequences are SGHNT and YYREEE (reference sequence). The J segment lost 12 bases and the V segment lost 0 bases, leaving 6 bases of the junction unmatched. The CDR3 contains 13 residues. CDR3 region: CASSLADEGAQYF. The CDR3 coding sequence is TGTGCCAGCAGCTTGGCCGACGAGGGGGCTCAGTACTTC.

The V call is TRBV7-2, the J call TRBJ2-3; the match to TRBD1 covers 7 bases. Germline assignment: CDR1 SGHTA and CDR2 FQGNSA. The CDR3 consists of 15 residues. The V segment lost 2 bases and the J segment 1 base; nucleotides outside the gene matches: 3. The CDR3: CASSLPDRRTDTQYF. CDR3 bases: TGTGCCAGCAGCTTACCGGACAGGCGCACAGATACGCAGTATTTT.

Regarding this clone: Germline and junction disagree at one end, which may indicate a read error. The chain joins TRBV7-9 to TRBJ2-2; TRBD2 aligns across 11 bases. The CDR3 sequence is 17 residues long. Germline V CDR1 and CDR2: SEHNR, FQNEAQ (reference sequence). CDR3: CSSSLEGLAENTGELFF. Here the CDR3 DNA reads TGTTCCAGCAGCTTAGAGGGACTAGCGGAAAACACCGGGGAGCTGTTTTTT.

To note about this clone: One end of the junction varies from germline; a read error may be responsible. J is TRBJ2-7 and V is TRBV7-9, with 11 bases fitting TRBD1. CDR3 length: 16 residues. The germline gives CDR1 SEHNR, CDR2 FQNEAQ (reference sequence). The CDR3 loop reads CSSSTGQGDKSYEQYF. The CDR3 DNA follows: TGTTCCAGCAGCACGGGACAGGGGGACAAGTCCTACGAGCAGTACTTC.

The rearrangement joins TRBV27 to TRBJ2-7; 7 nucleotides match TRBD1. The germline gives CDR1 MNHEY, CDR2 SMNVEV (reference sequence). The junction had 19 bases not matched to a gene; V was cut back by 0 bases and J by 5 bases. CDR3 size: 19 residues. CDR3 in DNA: TGTGCCAGCAGTTTATCTCTATCGATTGCGGCAGGGGGTTCCGACGAGCAGTACTTC. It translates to CASSLSLSIAAGGSDEQYF.

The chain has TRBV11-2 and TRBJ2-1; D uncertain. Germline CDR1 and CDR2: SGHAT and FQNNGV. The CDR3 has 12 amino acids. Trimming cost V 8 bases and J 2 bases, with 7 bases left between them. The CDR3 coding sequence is TGTGCCAGCTCTGGGCCCTACAATGAGCAGTTCTTC. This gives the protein CASSGPYNEQFF.

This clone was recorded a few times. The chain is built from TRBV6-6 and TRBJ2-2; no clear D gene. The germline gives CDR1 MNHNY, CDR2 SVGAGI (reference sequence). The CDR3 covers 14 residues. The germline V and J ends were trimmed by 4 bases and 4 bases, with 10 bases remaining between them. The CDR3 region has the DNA TGTGCCAGCAGTTTGTCTGGCAGCACCGGGGAGCTGTTTTTT. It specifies CASSLSGSTGELFF.

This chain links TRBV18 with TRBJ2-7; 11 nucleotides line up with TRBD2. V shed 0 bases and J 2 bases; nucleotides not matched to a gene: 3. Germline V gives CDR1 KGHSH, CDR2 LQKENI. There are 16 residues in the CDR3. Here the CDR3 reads CASSPPGSGGAYEQYF. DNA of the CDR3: TGTGCCAGCTCACCACCGGGTAGCGGGGGGGCCTACGAGCAGTACTTC.